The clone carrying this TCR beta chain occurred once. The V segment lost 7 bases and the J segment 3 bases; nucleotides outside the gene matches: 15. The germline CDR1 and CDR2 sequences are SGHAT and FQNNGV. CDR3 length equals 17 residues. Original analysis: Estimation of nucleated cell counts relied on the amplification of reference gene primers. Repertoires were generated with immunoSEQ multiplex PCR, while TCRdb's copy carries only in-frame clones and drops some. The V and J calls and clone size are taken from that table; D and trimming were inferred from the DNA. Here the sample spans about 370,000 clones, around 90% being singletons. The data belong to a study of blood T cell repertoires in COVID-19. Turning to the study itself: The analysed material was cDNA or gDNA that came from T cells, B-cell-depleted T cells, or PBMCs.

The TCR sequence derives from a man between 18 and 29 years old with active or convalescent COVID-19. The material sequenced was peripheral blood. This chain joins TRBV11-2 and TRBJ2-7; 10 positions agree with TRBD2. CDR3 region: CASTLSLAGETNYEQYF. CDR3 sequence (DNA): TGTGCCAGCACCCTTTCGCTAGCGGGAGAGACTAACTACGAGCAGTACTTC.